The next 6 T cell receptor beta chains were all read from a single sample in a study of lymphopenia after photon versus proton radiotherapy. TCRdb keeps only in-frame clones here, not all; method: immunoSEQ multiplex PCR. The repertoire consists of 150,000 to 200,000 clones, with 80% to 90% occurring once and the leading ten covering less than 6%. Here the sequenced sample was peripheral blood, taken from a patient treated with photon-based radiotherapy. The receptors were gathered from a man aged 45-60 years with gastric cancer.

This rearrangement joins TRBV6-1 to TRBJ1-5; possible D gene TRBD1, 6 bases. Germline lookup yields CDR1 MNHNS and CDR2 SASEGT. Trimming took off 6 bases at V and 2 bases at J, with 11 bases between the two ends. This CDR3 is built from 14 residues. CDR3 region: CASRERTGNQPQHF. In DNA, the CDR3 is TGTGCCAGCAGGGAAAGGACAGGCAATCAGCCCCAGCATTTT.

This clone was seen a handful of times. The CDR3 region is CASRSDRDNTGELFF. CDR3 nucleotides: TGTGCCAGTAGGTCCGACAGGGACAACACCGGGGAGCTGTTTTTT. The chain links TRBV19 to TRBJ2-2; 7 bases map to TRBD1. The CDR3 is 15 residues long. V was pared by 6 bases and J by 2 bases, with 6 bases of the junction left unmatched. Germline V lookup: CDR1 LNHDA, CDR2 SQIVND (reference sequence). The full variable domain, completed using reference TRBV19 and TRBJ2-2, is DGGITQSPKYLFRKEGQNVTLSCEQNLNHDAMYWYRQDPGQGLRLIYYSQIVNDFQKGDIAEGYSVSREKKESFPLTVTSAQKNPTAFYLCASRSDRDNTGELFFGEGSRLTVL.

The chain uses TRBV14 and TRBJ2-5; D is undetermined. This CDR3 spans 16 amino acids. Looked up from germline, CDR1 is SGHDN and CDR2 is FVKESK. Trimming cost V 4 bases and J 5 bases, with 20 bases left between them. The CDR3 DNA follows: TGTGCCAGCAGCCCCCTTAGTCAAACACACACGGAGACCCAGTACTTC. It translates to CASSPLSQTHTETQYF.

The rearrangement joins TRBV30 to TRBJ2-3, with 9 bases that match TRBD2. This CDR3 contains 17 residues. The germline gives CDR1 GTSNPN, CDR2 SVGIG (reference sequence). Trimming took 2 bases from V and 1 from J; bases not matched to a gene: 10. The CDR3 here is CAWSPPSSGIRTDTQYF. The DNA for the CDR3 is TGTGCCTGGAGTCCCCCCTCTAGCGGGATACGCACAGATACGCAGTATTTT.

The rearrangement uses TRBV7-9 and TRBJ2-7; D uncertain. The CDR3 is made up of 13 amino acids. The germline V gene encodes CDR1 SEHNR and CDR2 FQNEAQ (reference sequence). With 5 bases removed from V and 5 bases from J, the gap between germline ends came to 13 bases. The CDR3 sequence is CASSPPGANEQYF. CDR3 coding DNA: TGTGCCAGCAGCCCACCTGGAGCCAACGAGCAGTACTTC.

The sample holds one count of this clone. The chain combines TRBV4-3 with TRBJ2-1, with TRBD2 matching over 12 bases. This CDR3 spans 16 amino acids. Germline V CDR1 and CDR2: LGHNA, YSLEER. J was trimmed by 7 bases and V by 4 bases; bases with no gene match: 8. This chain's CDR3 is CASSRQTSGSTNEQFF. CDR3 bases: TGCGCCAGCAGCCGCCAGACTAGCGGGAGTACGAATGAGCAGTTCTTC.